This T cell receptor beta chain was identified during a study of PD-L1 blockade in urothelial cancer. Trimming took off 1 base at V and 4 bases at J, with 5 bases between the two ends. CDR1 and CDR2 from the germline V gene are SEHNR and FQNEAQ (reference sequence). The CDR3 is made up of 13 amino acids. Here immunoSEQ multiplex PCR was the method, and the copy in TCRdb shows in-frame clones only, minus some. The table includes 45,000 to 65,000 clones, about 85% detected once. As for time point: pretreatment peripheral blood. Between 1 and 8 samples per patient were obtained, pretreatment and on-treatment. This clone was seen more than once but under ten times.

The clonotype originates from a man between 70 and 80 years old with urothelial cancer. This chain joins TRBV7-9 and TRBJ2-1; the D is unclear. The sequencing used PBMCs, collected around atezolizumab (anti-PD-L1) treatment. The CDR3 nucleotides read TGTGCCAGCAGCTTAGTCCAGTACAATGAGCAGTTCTTC. Its translation: CASSLVQYNEQFF.